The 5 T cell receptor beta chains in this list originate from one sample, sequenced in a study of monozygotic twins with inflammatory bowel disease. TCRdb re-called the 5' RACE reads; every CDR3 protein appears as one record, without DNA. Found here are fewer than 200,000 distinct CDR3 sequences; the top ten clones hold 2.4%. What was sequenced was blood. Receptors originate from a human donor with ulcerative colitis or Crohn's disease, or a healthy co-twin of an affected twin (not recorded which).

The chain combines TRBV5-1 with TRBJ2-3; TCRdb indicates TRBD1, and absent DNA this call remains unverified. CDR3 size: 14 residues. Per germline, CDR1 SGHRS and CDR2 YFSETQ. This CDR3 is CASSFGTPRDTQYF.

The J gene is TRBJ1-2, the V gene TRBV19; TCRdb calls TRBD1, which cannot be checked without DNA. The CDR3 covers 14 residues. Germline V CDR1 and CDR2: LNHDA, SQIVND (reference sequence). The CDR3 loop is CASSRRGSNYGYTF.

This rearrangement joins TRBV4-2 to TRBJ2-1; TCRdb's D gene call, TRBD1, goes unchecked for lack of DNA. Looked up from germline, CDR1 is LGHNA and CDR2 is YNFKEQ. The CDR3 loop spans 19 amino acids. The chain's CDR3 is CASSHFGGGGTSSYNEQFF.

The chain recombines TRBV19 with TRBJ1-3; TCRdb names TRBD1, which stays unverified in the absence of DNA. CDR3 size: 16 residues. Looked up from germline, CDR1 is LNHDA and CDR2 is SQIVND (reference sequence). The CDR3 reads CASRSRQGAGGNTIYF.

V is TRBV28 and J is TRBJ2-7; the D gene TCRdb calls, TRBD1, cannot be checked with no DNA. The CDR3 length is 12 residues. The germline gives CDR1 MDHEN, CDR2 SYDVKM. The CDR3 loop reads CASSTGTVEQYF.